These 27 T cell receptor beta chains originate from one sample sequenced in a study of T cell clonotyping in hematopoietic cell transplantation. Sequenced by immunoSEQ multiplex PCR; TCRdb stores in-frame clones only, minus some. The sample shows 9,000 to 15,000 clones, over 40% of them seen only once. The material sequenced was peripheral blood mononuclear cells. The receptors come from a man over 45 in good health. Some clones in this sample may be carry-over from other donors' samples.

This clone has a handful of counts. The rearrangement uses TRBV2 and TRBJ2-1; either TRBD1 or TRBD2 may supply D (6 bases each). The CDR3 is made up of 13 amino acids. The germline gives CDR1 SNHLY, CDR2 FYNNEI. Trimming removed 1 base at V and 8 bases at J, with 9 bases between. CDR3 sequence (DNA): TGTGCCAGCAGTGAAGTGGAGGGGGATGAGCAGTTCTTC. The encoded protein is CASSEVEGDEQFF.

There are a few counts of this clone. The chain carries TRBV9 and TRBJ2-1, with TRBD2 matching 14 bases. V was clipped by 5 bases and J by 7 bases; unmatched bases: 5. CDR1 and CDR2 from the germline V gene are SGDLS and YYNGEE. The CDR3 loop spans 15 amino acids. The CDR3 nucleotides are TGTGCCAGCAGACCGGGACTAGCGGGAGTGAATGAGCAGTTCTTC. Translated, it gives CASRPGLAGVNEQFF.

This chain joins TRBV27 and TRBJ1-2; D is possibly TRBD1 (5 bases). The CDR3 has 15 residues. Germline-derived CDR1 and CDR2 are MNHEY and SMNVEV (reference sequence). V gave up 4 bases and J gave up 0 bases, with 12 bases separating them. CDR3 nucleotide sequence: TGTGCCAGCAGTTCAGGGACGGTCCCTAACTATGGCTACACCTTC. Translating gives CASSSGTVPNYGYTF.

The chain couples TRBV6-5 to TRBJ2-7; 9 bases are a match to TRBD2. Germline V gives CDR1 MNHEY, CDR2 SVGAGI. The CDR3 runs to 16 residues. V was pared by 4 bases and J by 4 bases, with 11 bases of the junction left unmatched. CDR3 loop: CASSFRLAGVPYEQYF. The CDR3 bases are TGTGCCAGCAGTTTTAGATTAGCGGGAGTTCCGTACGAGCAGTACTTC.

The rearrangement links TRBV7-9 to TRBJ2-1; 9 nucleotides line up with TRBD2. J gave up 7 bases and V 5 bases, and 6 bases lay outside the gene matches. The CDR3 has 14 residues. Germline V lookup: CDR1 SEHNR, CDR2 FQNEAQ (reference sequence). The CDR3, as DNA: TGTGCCAGCAGCCCCTTGGCGGGAGGGAATGAGCAGTTCTTC. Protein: CASSPLAGGNEQFF.

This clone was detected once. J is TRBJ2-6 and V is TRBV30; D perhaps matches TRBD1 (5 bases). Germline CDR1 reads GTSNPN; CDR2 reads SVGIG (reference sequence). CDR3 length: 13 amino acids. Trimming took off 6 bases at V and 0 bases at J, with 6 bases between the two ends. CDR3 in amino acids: CACDSSGANVLTF. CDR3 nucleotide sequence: TGTGCCTGTGACAGCTCTGGGGCCAACGTCCTGACTTTC. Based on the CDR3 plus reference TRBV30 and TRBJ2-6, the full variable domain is SQTIHQWPATLVQPVGSPLSLECTVEGTSNPNLYWYRQAAGRGLQLLFYSVGIGQISSEVPQNLSASRPQDRQFILSSKKLLLSDSGFYLCACDSSGANVLTFGAGSRLTVL.

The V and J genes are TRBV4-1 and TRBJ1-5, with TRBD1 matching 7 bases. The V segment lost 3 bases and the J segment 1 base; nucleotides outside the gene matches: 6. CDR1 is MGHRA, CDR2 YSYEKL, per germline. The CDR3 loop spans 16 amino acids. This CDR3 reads CASSHRQGWSNQPQHF. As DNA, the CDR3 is TGCGCCAGCAGCCACAGACAGGGCTGGAGCAATCAGCCCCAGCATTTT.

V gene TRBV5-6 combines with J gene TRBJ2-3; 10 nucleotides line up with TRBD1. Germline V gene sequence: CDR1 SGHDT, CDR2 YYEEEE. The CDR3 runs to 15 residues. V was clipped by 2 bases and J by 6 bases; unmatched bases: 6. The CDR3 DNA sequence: TGTGCCAGCAGCTTAGACAGGGGGCTAGGGGATACGCAGTATTTT. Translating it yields CASSLDRGLGDTQYF.

CDR3 protein: CSALNPPDYNEQFF. CDR3 in DNA: TGCAGCGCCCTGAATCCCCCCGACTACAATGAGCAGTTCTTC. The chain uses TRBV29-1 and TRBJ2-1; no firm D call. V lost 7 bases and J lost 3, with 16 bases in between. Germline assignment: CDR1 SQVTM and CDR2 ANQGSEA. There are 14 residues in the CDR3.

This CDR3 reads CASSPSASGNTYEQYF. The CDR3, as DNA: TGCGCCAGCAGCCCATCAGCCAGCGGGAATACCTACGAGCAGTACTTC. The chain uses TRBV4-3 and TRBJ2-7, with 7 bases lining up with TRBD2. The CDR3 consists of 16 residues. Trimming at V came to 4 bases and at J to 2 bases, leaving 11 bases not matched to a gene. The germline CDR1 and CDR2 sequences are LGHNA and YSLEER.

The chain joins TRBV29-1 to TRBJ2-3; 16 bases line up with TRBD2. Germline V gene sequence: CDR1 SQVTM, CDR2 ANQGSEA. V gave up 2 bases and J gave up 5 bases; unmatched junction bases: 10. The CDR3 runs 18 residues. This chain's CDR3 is CSVESTGLAGGLGDTQYF. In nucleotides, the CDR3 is TGCAGCGTTGAAAGCACGGGACTAGCGGGGGGGCTTGGAGATACGCAGTATTTT.

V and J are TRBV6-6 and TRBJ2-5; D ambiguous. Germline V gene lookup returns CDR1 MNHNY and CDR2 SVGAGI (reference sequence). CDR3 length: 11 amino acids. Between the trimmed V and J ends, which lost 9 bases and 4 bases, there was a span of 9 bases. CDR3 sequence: CASALGETQYF. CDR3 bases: TGTGCCAGTGCGCTCGGAGAGACCCAGTACTTC.

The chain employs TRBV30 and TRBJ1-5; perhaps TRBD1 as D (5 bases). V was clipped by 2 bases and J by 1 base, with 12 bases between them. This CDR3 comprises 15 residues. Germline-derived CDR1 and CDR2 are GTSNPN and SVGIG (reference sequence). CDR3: CAWSYGQGSNQPQHF. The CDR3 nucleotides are TGTGCCTGGAGTTATGGGCAGGGAAGCAATCAGCCCCAGCATTTT. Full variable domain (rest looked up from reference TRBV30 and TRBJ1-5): SQTIHQWPATLVQPVGSPLSLECTVEGTSNPNLYWYRQAAGRGLQLLFYSVGIGQISSEVPQNLSASRPQDRQFILSSKKLLLSDSGFYLCAWSYGQGSNQPQHFGDGTRLSIL.

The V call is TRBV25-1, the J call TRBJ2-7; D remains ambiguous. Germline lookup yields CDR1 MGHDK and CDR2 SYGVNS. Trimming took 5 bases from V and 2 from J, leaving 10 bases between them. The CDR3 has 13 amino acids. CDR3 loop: CASSFPGTYEQYF. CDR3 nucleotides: TGTGCCAGCAGTTTTCCAGGTACCTACGAGCAGTACTTC.

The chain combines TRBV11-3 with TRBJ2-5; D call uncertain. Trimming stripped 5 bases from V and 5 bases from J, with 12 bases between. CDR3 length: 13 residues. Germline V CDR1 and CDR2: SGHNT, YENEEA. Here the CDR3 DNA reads TGTGCCAGCAGCCTAGTAGCCGGGGAGACCCAGTACTTC. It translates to CASSLVAGETQYF. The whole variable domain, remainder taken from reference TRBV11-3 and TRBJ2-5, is EAGVVQSPRYKIIEKKQPVAFWCNPISGHNTLYWYLQNLGQGPELLIRYENEEAVDDSQLPKDRFSAERLKGVDSTLKIQPAELGDSAVYLCASSLVAGETQYFGPGTRLLVL.

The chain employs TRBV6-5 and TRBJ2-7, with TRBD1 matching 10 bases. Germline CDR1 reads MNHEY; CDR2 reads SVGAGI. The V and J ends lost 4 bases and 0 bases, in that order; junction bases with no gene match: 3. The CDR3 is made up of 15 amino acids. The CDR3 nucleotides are TGTGCCAGCAGTTCCCGGACAGGGGGCTCCTACGAGCAGTACTTC. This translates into CASSSRTGGSYEQYF.

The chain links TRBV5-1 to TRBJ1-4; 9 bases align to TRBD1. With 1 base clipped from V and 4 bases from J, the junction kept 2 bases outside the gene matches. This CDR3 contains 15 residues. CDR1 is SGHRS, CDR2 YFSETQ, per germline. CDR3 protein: CASSLWDRDNEKLFF. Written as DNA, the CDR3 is TGCGCCAGCAGCTTGTGGGACAGGGATAATGAAAAACTGTTTTTT.

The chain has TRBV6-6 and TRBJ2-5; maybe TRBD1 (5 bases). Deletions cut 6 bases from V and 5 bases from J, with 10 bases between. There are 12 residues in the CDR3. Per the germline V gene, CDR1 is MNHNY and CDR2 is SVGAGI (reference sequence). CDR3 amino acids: CASRDKVETQYF. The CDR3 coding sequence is TGTGCCAGCAGGGACAAAGTTGAGACCCAGTACTTC.

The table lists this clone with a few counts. CDR3 protein: CAWKVRPLHF. CDR3 coding DNA: TGTGCCTGGAAGGTCAGACCCCTCCACTTT. V is TRBV30 and J is TRBJ1-6; D is unclear. The CDR3 extends over 10 amino acids. Germline CDR1 is GTSNPN and CDR2 is SVGIG (reference sequence). V was cut by 4 bases and J by 12 bases, with 7 bases left in between.

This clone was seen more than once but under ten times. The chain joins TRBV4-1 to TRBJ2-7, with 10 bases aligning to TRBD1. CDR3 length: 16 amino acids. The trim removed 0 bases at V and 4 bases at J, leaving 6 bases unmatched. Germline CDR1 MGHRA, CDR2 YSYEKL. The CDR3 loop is CASSQDMTGGTYEQYF. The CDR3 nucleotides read TGCGCCAGCAGCCAAGATATGACAGGGGGCACGTACGAGCAGTACTTC.

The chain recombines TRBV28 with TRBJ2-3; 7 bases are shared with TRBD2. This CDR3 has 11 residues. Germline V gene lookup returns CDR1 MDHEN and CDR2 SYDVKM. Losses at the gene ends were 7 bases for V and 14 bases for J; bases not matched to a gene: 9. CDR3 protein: CASMRDYRRYF. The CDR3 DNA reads TGTGCCAGCATGAGGGACTATCGACGGTATTTT.

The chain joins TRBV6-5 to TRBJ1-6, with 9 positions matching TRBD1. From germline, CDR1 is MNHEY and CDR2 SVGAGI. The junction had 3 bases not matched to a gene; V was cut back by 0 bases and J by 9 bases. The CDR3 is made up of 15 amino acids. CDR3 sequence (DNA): TGTGCCAGCAGTTACTCAACAGGGGGCGGTTCACCCCTCCACTTT. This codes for CASSYSTGGGSPLHF.

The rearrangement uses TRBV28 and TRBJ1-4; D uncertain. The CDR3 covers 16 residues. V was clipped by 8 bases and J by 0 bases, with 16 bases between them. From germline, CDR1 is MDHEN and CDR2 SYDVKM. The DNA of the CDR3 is TGTGCCAGCTCCACGCCCAGGTGGGCAACTAATGAAAAACTGTTTTTT. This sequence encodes CASSTPRWATNEKLFF.

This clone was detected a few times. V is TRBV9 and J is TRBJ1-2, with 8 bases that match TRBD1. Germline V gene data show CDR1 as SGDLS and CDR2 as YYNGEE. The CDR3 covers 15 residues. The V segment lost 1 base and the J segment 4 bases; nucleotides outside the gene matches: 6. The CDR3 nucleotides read TGTGCCAGCAGCGTACCGGGGGACAGGCCCTATGGCTACACCTTC. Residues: CASSVPGDRPYGYTF.

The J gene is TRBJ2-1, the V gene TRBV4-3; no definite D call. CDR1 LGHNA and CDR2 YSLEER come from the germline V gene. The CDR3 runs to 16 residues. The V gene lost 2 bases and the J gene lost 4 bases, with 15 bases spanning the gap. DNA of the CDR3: TGCGCCAGCAGCCAACTACTCCGGCTATCTTACAATGAGCAGTTCTTC. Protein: CASSQLLRLSYNEQFF.

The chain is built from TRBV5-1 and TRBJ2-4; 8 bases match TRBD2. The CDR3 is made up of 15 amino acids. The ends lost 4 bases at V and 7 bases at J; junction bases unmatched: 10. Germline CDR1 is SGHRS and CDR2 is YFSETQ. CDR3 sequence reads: CASSPGLGSKNIQYF. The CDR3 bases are TGCGCCAGCAGCCCGGGACTAGGGTCGAAGAACATTCAGTACTTC.

CDR3 sequence reads: CSVRDRGDNEQFF. The CDR3 coding sequence is TGCAGCGTTCGGGACAGGGGGGACAATGAGCAGTTCTTC. The chain recombines TRBV29-1 with TRBJ2-1; 11 nucleotides agree with TRBD1. Losses at the gene ends were 5 bases for V and 5 bases for J; bases not matched to a gene: 2. Germline-derived CDR1 and CDR2 are SQVTM and ANQGSEA. The CDR3 loop spans 13 amino acids.